This TCR beta chain was observed in a study of PD-L1 blockade in urothelial cancer. Assay: immunoSEQ multiplex PCR; the TCRdb copy retains only in-frame clones and omits some. The repertoire has 60,000 to 80,000 clones, about 90% of them found once; the top ten carry over 9%. Deletions cut 5 bases from V and 3 bases from J, with 16 bases between. CDR3 length: 16 amino acids. Germline CDR1 reads PRHDT; CDR2 reads FYEKMQ (reference sequence). Time point denoted: peripheral blood 6 weeks after treatment start. Samples spanned pretreatment and treatment, with 1 to 8 time points per patient. The sequencing used PBMCs, collected around atezolizumab (anti-PD-L1) treatment. The chain employs TRBV13 and TRBJ2-2, with a weak D call TRBD1 (6 bases). The source is a man between 60 and 75 years old with urothelial cancer. CDR3 amino acids: CASSTEGQTHTGELFF. CDR3 DNA sequence: TGTGCCAGCAGCACTGAAGGACAGACTCACACCGGGGAGCTGTTTTTT.